One and the same sample provided the 12 T cell receptor beta chains below, sequenced in a study of blood T cell repertoires in COVID-19. The data were produced by immunoSEQ multiplex PCR, yet TCRdb's version contains in-frame clones alone and is incomplete. The table shows 150,000 to 200,000 clones, with roughly 86% occurring only once. Material: peripheral blood. The source is a man in his 70s with acute or convalescent COVID-19.

This clone is a singleton in its sample. The genes are TRBV11-2 and TRBJ1-4, with a possible D match to TRBD1 (5 bases). The germline V and J ends were trimmed by 5 bases and 8 bases, with 9 bases remaining between them. This CDR3 has 12 amino acids. The V gene's germline CDR1 is SGHAT and CDR2 FQNNGV. The CDR3 protein is CASSRTGEKLFF. Written as DNA, the CDR3 is TGTGCCAGCAGCCGAACAGGAGAAAAACTGTTTTTT.

CDR3 in DNA: TGTGCCAGCTCACCTGCCGGGACAGGGCTTACCTATGGCTACACCTTC. Translation gives CASSPAGTGLTYGYTF. The chain uses TRBV18 and TRBJ1-2; TRBD1 matches at 9 bases. V lost 3 bases and J lost 4; bases outside the gene matches: 9. Germline loops: CDR1 KGHSH, CDR2 LQKENI. The CDR3 has 16 residues.

The CDR3 coding sequence is TGTGCCAGCAGTGAACGATCCCAACATAAAATAGACTCGGAAAAACTGTTTTTT. The encoded protein is CASSERSQHKIDSEKLFF. This chain links TRBV6-1 with TRBJ1-4; D gene uncertain. The V end lost 2 bases, the J end lost 8 bases, and 24 bases lay between the germline ends. The CDR3 extends over 18 amino acids. Germline V gene sequence: CDR1 MNHNS, CDR2 SASEGT.

Only one count was recorded for this clone. The CDR3 loop is CATFQDVRHEQYF. As DNA, the CDR3 is TGTGCCACCTTTCAGGATGTACGCCACGAGCAGTACTTC. The chain combines TRBV7-9 with TRBJ2-7; D is ambiguous. CDR1 is SEHNR and CDR2 is FQNEAQ in the germline V gene (reference sequence). Trimming left V 10 bases short and J 5 bases short, with 18 bases between. This CDR3 has 13 residues.

The chain is built from TRBV4-2 and TRBJ2-1; 9 bases are a match to TRBD2. V dropped 2 bases and J dropped 5; count of bases not matched to a gene: 4. Looked up from germline, CDR1 is LGHNA and CDR2 is YNFKEQ. The CDR3 runs to 15 residues. The CDR3 loop reads CASSQRLAEHNEQFF. CDR3 coding DNA: TGTGCCAGCAGCCAAAGACTAGCGGAACACAATGAGCAGTTCTTC.

J is TRBJ1-1 and V is TRBV13; D gene unclear. There are 15 residues in the CDR3. The germline gives CDR1 PRHDT, CDR2 FYEKMQ (reference sequence). Trimming removed 3 bases at V and 2 bases at J, with 13 bases between. Here the CDR3 DNA reads TGTGCCAGCAGCTTGAGGAGATACTCAAACACTGAAGCTTTCTTT. It translates to CASSLRRYSNTEAFF.

The V and J genes are TRBV5-1 and TRBJ1-1; maybe TRBD1 (5 bases). V was cut by 4 bases and J by 4 bases, with 11 bases left in between. This CDR3 is 13 amino acids long. The V gene's germline CDR1 is SGHRS and CDR2 YFSETQ. This CDR3 reads CASSLRGGTEAFF. The CDR3 DNA sequence: TGCGCCAGCAGCCTCCGCGGGGGCACTGAAGCTTTCTTT.

V usage is TRBV24-1 and J usage is TRBJ1-5; D is unclear. The V and J ends lost 5 bases and 0 bases respectively, with 7 bases between them. Per germline, CDR1 KGHDR and CDR2 SFDVKD. The CDR3 covers 14 residues. The DNA of the CDR3 is TGTGCCACCAGTGTGCGGGATAGCAATCAGCCCCAGCATTTT. As protein: CATSVRDSNQPQHF.

The chain combines TRBV5-1 with TRBJ1-1; 7 bases agree with TRBD1. Germline V gene sequence: CDR1 SGHRS, CDR2 YFSETQ. CDR3 length: 15 residues. J was trimmed by 3 bases and V by 3 bases; bases with no gene match: 8. The CDR3 sequence: CASSSHRGWDTEAFF. DNA for the CDR3: TGCGCCAGCAGCTCTCACAGGGGATGGGACACTGAAGCTTTCTTT.

V is TRBV9 and J is TRBJ2-7, with D possibly matching TRBD1 (6 bases). The CDR3 runs to 15 residues. V dropped 0 bases and J dropped 1 base, with 11 bases sitting between them. Germline V gene sequence: CDR1 SGDLS, CDR2 YYNGEE. The CDR3 DNA reads as TGTGCCAGCAGCGTAGAGGGCAGGGGTTCCTACGAGCAGTACTTC. Amino acids: CASSVEGRGSYEQYF.

The chain carries TRBV4-2 and TRBJ2-7; 8 bases map to TRBD1. The CDR3 loop spans 14 amino acids. J lost 2 bases, V lost 3 bases, and 3 bases had no gene match. Germline V gene sequence: CDR1 LGHNA, CDR2 YNFKEQ. CDR3: CASSHGTGAYEQYF. CDR3 DNA sequence: TGTGCCAGCAGCCATGGGACAGGAGCCTACGAGCAGTACTTC.

This sequence joins TRBV3-1 (or the pseudogene TRBV3-2) and TRBJ2-2; D perhaps matches TRBD2 (5 bases). In germline, CDR1 is LGHDT, CDR2 YNNKEL (reference sequence). There are 14 residues in the CDR3. V was pared by 4 bases and J by 5 bases, with 11 bases between. The CDR3 bases are TGTGCCAGCAGCCCCCATGCGGGTACCGGGGAGCTGTTTTTT. It is translated as CASSPHAGTGELFF.